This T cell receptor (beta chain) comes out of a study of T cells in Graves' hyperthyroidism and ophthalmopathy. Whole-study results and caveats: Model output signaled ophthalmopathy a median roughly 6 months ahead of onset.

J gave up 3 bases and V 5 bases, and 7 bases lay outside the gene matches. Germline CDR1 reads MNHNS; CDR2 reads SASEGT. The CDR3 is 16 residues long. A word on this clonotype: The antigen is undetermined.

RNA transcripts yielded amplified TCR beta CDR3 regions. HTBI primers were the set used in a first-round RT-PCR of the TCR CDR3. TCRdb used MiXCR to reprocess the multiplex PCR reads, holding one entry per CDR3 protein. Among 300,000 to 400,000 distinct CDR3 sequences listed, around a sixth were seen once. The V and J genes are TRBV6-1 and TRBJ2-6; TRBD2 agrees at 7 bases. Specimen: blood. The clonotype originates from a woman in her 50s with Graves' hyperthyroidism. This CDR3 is CASSISGGDGANVLTF. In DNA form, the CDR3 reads TGTGCCAGCAGTATATCTGGGGGGGATGGGGCCAACGTCCTGACTTTC.